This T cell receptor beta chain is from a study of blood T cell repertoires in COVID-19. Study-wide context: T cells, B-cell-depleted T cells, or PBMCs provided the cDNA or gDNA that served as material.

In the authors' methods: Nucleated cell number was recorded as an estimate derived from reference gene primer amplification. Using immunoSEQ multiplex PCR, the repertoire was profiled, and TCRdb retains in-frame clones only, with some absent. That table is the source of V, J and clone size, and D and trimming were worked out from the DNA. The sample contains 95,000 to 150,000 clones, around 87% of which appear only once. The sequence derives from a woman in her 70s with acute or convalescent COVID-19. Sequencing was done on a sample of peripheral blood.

CDR3 in DNA: TGCGCCAGCCTCGGCGTGGAGAGCGGGGAGCTGTTTTTT. As protein: CASLGVESGELFF. The chain combines TRBV10-2 with TRBJ2-2; D call uncertain. Germline-derived CDR1 and CDR2 are WSHSY and SAAADI. Trimming left V 8 bases short and J 7 bases short, with 14 bases between. The CDR3 runs 13 residues.